This is a list of T cell receptor beta chains from one sample in a study of identical twins. One entry per CDR3 protein results from TCRdb running MiXCR on the 5' RACE reads. The sample holds more than 250,000 distinct CDR3 sequences, approximately 8% seen once. This sample was shared with a second study, whose subject was yellow fever vaccine responses in identical twins.

Material: memory (CD45RO+) T cells sorted from blood. All receptors derive from a woman aged 18-29 years in good health. Each CDR3 is given with its conserved first and last residue. D genes are given only for firm matches. The size of a clone is reported for some rows only, either as once, few or many, or as a class for expanded clones.

D	J	size	V	CDR3	DNA
TRBD2	TRBJ2-1	-	TRBV2	CASSEALGSGRTYNEQFF	TGTGCCAGCAGTGAAGCGCTGGGTAGCGGGAGGACCTACAATGAGCAGTTCTTC
-	TRBJ1-6	few	TRBV13	CASSFLQDSQNSPLHF	TGTGCCAGCAGCTTTCTTCAGGACAGTCAAAATTCACCCCTCCACTTT
TRBD2	TRBJ2-7	-	TRBV11-2	CAINPPGLAGGPRSYEQYF	TGTGCCATCAACCCCCCCGGGCTAGCGGGAGGGCCAAGATCCTACGAGCAGTACTTC
-	TRBJ2-1	many	TRBV6-6	CASSADGLEQFF	TGTGCCAGCAGTGCCGACGGCCTTGAGCAGTTCTTC
TRBD1	TRBJ2-1	many	TRBV12-5	CASGPGQGTHNEQFF	TGTGCTAGTGGTCCGGGACAGGGTACCCACAATGAGCAGTTCTTC
-	TRBJ2-1	few	TRBV11-1	CASSPLTYNEQFF	TGTGCCAGCAGCCCGTTGACCTACAATGAGCAGTTCTTC
-	TRBJ1-2	many	TRBV4-1	CASRWGDADYGYTF	TGCGCCAGCAGGTGGGGGGATGCTGACTATGGCTACACCTTC
TRBD2	TRBJ2-1	few	TRBV11-3	CASSRLSGSENEQFF	TGTGCCAGCAGCCGACTAAGCGGGAGTGAGAATGAGCAGTTCTTC
TRBD2	TRBJ2-1	many	TRBV15	CATSRSGGAYNEQFF	TGTGCCACCAGCAGAAGCGGGGGCGCCTACAATGAGCAGTTCTTC
-	TRBJ2-5	many	TRBV9	CASTLGDGLQETQYF	TGTGCCAGCACCCTAGGGGATGGGCTACAAGAGACCCAGTACTTC
TRBD1	TRBJ1-2	-	TRBV5-1	CASSPGQGERYGYTF	TGCGCCAGCAGCCCTGGACAGGGAGAAAGGTATGGCTACACCTTC
TRBD1	TRBJ1-4	few	TRBV6-1	CASRGTGFEKLFF	TGTGCCAGCAGAGGGACAGGGTTTGAAAAACTGTTTTTT
-	TRBJ2-7	few	TRBV6-6	CASRDPISYEQYF	TGTGCCAGCAGGGACCCTATAAGCTACGAGCAGTACTTC
-	TRBJ2-2	-	TRBV2	CASRGEMNTGELFF	TGTGCCAGCAGGGGGGAGATGAACACCGGGGAGCTGTTTTTT
TRBD2	TRBJ2-1	-	TRBV6-2/TRBV6-3	CASKPGLAGDYNEQFF	TGTGCCAGCAAACCGGGACTAGCGGGGGACTACAATGAGCAGTTCTTC